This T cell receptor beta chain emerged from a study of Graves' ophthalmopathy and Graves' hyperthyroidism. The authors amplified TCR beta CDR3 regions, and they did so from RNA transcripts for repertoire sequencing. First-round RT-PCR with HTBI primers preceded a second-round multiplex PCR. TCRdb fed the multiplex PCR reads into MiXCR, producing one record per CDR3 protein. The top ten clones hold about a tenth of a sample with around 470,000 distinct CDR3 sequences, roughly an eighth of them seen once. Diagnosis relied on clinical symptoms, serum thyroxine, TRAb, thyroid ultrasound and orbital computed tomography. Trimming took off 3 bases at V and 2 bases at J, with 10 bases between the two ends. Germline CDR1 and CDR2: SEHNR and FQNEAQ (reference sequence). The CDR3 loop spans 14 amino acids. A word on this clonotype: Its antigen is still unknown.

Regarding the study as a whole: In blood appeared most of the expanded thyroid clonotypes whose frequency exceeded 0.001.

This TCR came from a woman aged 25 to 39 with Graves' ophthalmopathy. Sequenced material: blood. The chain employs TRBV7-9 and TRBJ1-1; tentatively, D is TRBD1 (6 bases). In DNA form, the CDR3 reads TGTGCCAGCAGCTTTGGACAGTCTAACACTGAAGCTTTCTTT. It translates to CASSFGQSNTEAFF.